The clone carrying this T cell receptor beta chain was found a few times. No antigen is known for it. The sample comes from a study of T cells after yellow fever vaccination. Whole-study context: SMART-Seq v4 Ultra Low Input handled preparation of low-cell-number fractions. The study's findings and limits: Post-booster repertoires contained most primary-vaccination clones again (roughly 97% CD4, 88% CD8). Peak timing came faster in the weaker secondary response, day 5 versus 15.

V was clipped by 6 bases and J by 4 bases; unmatched bases: 7. This CDR3 has 14 residues. Germline CDR1 reads MNHNS; CDR2 reads SASEGT. UMIs were added to TCR cDNA along with a universal primer site when it was made by 5'RACE template switching. TCRdb re-called the 5' RACE reads through MiXCR, storing one row per CDR3 protein. The data contain about 350,000 distinct CDR3 sequences, over 4% of them singletons. This sequence joins TRBV6-1 and TRBJ2-3, with 7 bases matching TRBD1. The receptor's source is a young man who received the YFV17D yellow fever vaccine. The sequencing used PBMCs, collected 5 days after the yellow fever booster vaccination. The CDR3 DNA follows: TGTGCCAGCAGCTGGCAGGGGGTTGCAGATACGCAGTATTTT. The encoded protein is CASSWQGVADTQYF.